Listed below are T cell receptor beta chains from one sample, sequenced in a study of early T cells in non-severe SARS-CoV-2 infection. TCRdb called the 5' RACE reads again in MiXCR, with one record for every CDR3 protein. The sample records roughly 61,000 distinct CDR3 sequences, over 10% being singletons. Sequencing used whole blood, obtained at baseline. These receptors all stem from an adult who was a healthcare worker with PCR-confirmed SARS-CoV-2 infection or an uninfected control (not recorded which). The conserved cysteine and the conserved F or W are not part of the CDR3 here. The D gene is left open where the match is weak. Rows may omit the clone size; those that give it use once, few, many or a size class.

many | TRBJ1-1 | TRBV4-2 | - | ASSLRRTEAF
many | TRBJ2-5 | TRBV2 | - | ASSDPGRHGETQY
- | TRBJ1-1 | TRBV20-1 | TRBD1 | SARDLRTGNTEAF
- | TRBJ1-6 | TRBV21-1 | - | ASLLQGMITPH
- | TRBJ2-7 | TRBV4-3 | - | ASSQDGYEQY
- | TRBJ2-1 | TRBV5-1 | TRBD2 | ASRSSSGYEQF
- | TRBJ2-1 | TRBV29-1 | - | SVGVTGYNEQF
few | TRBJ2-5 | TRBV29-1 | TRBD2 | SAEPGGRETQY
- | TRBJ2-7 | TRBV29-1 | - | SVEVSYEQY
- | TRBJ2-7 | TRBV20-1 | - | SARDLGEGTYEQY
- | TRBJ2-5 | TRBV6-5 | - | ASTPYGPQETQY
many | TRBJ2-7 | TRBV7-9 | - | ASSPPGTISGEQY
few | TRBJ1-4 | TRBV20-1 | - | SASSDEKLF
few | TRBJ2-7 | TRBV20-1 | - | SGEGALYEQY
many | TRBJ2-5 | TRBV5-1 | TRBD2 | ASSPGLAEETQY
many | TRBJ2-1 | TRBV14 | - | ASSQELNDEQF
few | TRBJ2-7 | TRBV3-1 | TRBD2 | ASSQDAASGIYEQY
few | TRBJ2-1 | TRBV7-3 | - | ASSLESGPDEQF
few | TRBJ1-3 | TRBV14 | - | ASSQLITGNTIY
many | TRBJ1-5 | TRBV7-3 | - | ASSLFDQPQH
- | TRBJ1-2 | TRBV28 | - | ASGRAIGYT
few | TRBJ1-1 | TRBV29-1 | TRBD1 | SVETGRNTEAF
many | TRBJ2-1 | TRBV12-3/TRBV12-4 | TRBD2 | ASSSQLAGANNEQF
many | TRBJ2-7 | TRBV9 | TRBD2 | ASSVGGSGDYEQY
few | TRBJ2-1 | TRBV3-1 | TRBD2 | ASGQRGGVYEQF
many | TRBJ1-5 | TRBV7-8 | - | ASSAEVSNQPQH
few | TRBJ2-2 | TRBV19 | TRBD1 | ASSIDDRVSTGELF
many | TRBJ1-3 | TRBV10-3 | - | AINGDQGNTIY
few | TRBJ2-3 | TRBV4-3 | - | ASSQERGAGDTQY
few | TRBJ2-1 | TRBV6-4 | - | ASWSTRRERSYNEQF
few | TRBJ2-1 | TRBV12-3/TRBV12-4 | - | ASKTGLKYNEQF
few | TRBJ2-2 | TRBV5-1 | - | ASSLVAGPTGELF
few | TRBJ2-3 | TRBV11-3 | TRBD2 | ASSLGGGRLNTQY
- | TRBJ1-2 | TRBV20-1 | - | SARDPRENYGYT
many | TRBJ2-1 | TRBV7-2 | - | ASSLGGAWGEQF
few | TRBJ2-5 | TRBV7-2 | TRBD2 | ASSLATSGSKTQY
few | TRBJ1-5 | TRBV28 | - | ASRTTRHQPQH
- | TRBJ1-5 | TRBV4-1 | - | ASSHFSNQPQH
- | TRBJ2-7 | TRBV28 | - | ASSLTRSSYEQY
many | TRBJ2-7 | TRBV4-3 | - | ASSQDLGTLPAYEQY
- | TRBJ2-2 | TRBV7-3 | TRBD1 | ASSQGVGGELF
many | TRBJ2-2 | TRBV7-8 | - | ASSLLGGLQPRGPGELF
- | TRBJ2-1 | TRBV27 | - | ASSLGDTRRNEQF
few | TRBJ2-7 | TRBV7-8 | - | ASSLALSYEQY
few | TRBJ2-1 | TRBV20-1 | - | SARDQRRGNEQF
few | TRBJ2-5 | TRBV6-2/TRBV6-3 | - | ASSYAGLKTQY
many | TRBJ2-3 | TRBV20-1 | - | SASEGTDTQY
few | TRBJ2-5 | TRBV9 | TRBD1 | ASSAWDREETQY
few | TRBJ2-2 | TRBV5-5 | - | ASSFQVTGELF
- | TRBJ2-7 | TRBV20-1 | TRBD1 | SATRQGRTDEQY
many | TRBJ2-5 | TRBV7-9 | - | ASSLDRTPF
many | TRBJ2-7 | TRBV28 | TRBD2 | ASSPTSGGTSYEQY
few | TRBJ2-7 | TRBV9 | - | ASSASRVGATEQY
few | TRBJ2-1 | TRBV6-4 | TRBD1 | ASSDSKQGSYNEQF